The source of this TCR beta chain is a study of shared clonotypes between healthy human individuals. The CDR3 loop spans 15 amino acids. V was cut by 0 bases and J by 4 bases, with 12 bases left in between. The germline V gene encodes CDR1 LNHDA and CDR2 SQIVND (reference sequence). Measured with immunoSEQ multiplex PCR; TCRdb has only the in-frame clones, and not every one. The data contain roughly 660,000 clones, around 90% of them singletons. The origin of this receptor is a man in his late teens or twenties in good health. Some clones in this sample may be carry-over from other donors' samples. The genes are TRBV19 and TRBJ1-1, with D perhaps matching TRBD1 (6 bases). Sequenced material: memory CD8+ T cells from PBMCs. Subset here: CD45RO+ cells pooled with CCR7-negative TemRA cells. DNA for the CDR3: TGTGCCAGTAGTATAGAGGACAGATTGGGCACTGAAGCTTTCTTT. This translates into CASSIEDRLGTEAFF.